This is a list of T cell receptor beta chains from one sample in a study of cytomegalovirus exposure and HLA in healthy donors. Using immunoSEQ multiplex PCR, the repertoire was profiled, and TCRdb retains in-frame clones only, with some absent. The specimen's table records 70,000 or so clones. Sequencing was done on a sample of PBMCs. The receptor source for this set is a boy between 10 and 17 years old in good health and CMV-seronegative. Both conserved end residues are part of each CDR3. A D gene is named only where the DNA matches it firmly.

j_call d_call v_call cdr3_aa cdr3_nt
TRBJ2-2 . TRBV5-1 CASSLNAITGELFF TGCGCCAGCAGCCTGAACGCGATCACCGGGGAGCTGTTTTTT
TRBJ1-1 TRBD1 TRBV14 CASSHGDSFPLSLNTEAFF TGTGCCAGCAGCCATGGGGACAGTTTTCCTTTGAGTTTGAACACTGAAGCTTTCTTT
TRBJ1-1 . TRBV18 CASSPGQRNTEAFF TGTGCCAGCTCACCTGGACAGCGGAACACTGAAGCTTTCTTT
TRBJ2-1 TRBD2 TRBV28 CASFPGLAGGEQFF TGTGCCAGTTTTCCGGGACTAGCGGGAGGAGAGCAGTTCTTC
TRBJ2-1 . TRBV19 CASSWGPNEQFF TGTGCCAGTAGTTGGGGGCCAAATGAGCAGTTCTTC
TRBJ1-2 TRBD1 TRBV19 CASSIGPTGVSGYTF TGTGCCAGTAGTATAGGTCCGACAGGGGTATCTGGCTACACCTTC
TRBJ1-2 TRBD1 TRBV5-6 CASSFVGQGYGYTF TGTGCCAGCAGCTTTGTAGGACAGGGATATGGCTACACCTTC
TRBJ1-2 . TRBV6-1 CASHRASYTF TGTGCCAGCCACAGGGCGAGCTACACCTTC
TRBJ1-1 . TRBV5-5 CASRLSHGGTEAFF TGTGCCAGCAGACTGAGTCACGGGGGCACTGAAGCTTTCTTT
TRBJ2-1 TRBD2 TRBV15 CATSRGTSGGNEQFF TGTGCCACCAGCAGAGGGACTAGCGGGGGAAATGAGCAGTTCTTC